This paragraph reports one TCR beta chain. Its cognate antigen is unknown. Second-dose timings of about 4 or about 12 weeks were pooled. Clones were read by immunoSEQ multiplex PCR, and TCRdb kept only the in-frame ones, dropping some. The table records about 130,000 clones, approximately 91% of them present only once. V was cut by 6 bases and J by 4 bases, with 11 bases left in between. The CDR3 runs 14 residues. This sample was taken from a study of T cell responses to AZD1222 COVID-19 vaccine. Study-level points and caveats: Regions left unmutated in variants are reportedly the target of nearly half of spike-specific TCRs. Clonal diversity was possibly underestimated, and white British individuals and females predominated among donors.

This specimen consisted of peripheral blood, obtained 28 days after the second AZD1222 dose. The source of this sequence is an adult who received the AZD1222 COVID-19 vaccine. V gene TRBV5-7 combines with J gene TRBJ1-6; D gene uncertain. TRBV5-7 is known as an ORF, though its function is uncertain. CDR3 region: CASTRLSYNSPLHF. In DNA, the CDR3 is TGTGCCAGCACCAGGTTGTCTTATAATTCACCCCTCCACTTT.